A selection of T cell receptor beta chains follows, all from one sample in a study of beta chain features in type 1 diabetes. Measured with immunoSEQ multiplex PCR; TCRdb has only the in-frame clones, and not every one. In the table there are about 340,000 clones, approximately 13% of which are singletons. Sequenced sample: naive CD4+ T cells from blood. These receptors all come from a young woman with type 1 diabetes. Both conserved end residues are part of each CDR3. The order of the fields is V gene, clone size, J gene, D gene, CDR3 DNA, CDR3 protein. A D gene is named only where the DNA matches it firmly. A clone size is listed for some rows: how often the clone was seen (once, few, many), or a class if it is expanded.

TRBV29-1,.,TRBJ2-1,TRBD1,TGCAGCGTTGACTACCGGGACAGGGGAGGAAATGAGCAGTTCTTC,CSVDYRDRGGNEQFF
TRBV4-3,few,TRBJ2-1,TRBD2,TGCGCCAGCAGCCCATGGACTAGCGTGAATGAGCAGTTCTTC,CASSPWTSVNEQFF
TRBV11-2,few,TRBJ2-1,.,TGTGCCAGCCTACTTGAAAGCTCCTACAATGAGCAGTTCTTC,CASLLESSYNEQFF
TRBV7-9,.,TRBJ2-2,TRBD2,TGTGCCAGCAGCTTACGCGCCGGGGGGAGTACCGGGGAGCTGTTTTTT,CASSLRAGGSTGELFF
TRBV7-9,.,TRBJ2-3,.,TGTGCCAGCAGCTTAGCCTACCCGGATACGCAGTATTTT,CASSLAYPDTQYF
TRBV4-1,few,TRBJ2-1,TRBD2,TGCGCCAGCAGCCACTGGGGGACTAGCGCCAGCTCCTACAATGAGCAGTTCTTC,CASSHWGTSASSYNEQFF
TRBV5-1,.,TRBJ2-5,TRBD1,TGCGCCAGCAGGCCGGACAGGGGGGGAGAGACCCAGTACTTC,CASRPDRGGETQYF
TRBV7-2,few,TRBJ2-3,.,TGTGCCAGCAGCTTCGGGCCTGAGGGAAGCACAGATACGCAGTATTTT,CASSFGPEGSTDTQYF
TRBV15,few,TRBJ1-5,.,TGTGCCACCAGCAGAGACAGGAACAATCAGCCCCAGCATTTT,CATSRDRNNQPQHF
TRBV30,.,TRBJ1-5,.,TGTGCCTGGAGTGAGCAGGGAGGACAGCCCCAGCATTTT,CAWSEQGGQPQHF
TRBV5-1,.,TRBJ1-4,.,TGCGCCAGCAGCTTGGAGGGGGTCTTTAATGAAAAACTGTTTTTT,CASSLEGVFNEKLFF
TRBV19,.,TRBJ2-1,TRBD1,TGTGCCAGTAGTACACTACGGACAGGCGCCCCCTACAATGAGCAGTTCTTC,CASSTLRTGAPYNEQFF
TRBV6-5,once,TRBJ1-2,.,TGTGCCAGCAGTTACCGGGTAGGAACCAACTATGGCTACACCTTC,CASSYRVGTNYGYTF
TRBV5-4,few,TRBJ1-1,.,TGTGCCAGCAGATCACAGGGATGGGACACTGAAGCTTTCTTT,CASRSQGWDTEAFF
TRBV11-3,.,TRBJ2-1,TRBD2,TGTGCCAGCAGCTTAGAGGGACTAGCGGGAGGGCTGCAGCAGTTCTTC,CASSLEGLAGGLQQFF
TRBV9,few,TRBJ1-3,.,TGTGCCAGCAGCGCGCAGGGTTTTGGAAACACCATATATTTT,CASSAQGFGNTIYF
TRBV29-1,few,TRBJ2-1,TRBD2,TGCAGCGTTGGGGGTGGTTCTAGCGGGCAGCGAGAGCAGTTCTTC,CSVGGGSSGQREQFF
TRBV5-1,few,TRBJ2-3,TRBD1,TGCGCCAGCAGCTGGGACAGGACCACAGATACGCAGTATTTT,CASSWDRTTDTQYF
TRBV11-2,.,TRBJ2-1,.,TGTGCCAGCACAAGTAGCGGAAATCAGAACAATGAGCAGTTCTTC,CASTSSGNQNNEQFF
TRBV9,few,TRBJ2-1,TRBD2,TGTGCCAGCAGCCCCCTCCCCGGGACTAGCGGTCACAATGAGCAGTTCTTC,CASSPLPGTSGHNEQFF
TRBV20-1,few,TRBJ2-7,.,TGCAGTGCTACGGCTAGGGAGCAGTACTTC,CSATAREQYF
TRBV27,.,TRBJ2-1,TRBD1,TGTGCCAGCAGCCTGATACAGGGGGAGCAGTTCTTC,CASSLIQGEQFF
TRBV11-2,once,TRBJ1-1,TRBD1,TGTGCCAGCAGCAGAACCGGGACAGGGTACACTGAAGCTTTCTTT,CASSRTGTGYTEAFF
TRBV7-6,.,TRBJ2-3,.,TGTGCCAGCAGCCTGATACACACAGATACGCAGTATTTT,CASSLIHTDTQYF
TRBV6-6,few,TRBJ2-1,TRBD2,TGTGCCAGCAGGCTAGCGGGCGGCAATGAGCAGTTCTTC,CASRLAGGNEQFF
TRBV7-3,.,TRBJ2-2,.,TGTGCCAGCAGCTTCTCGAACACCGGGGAGCTGTTTTTT,CASSFSNTGELFF
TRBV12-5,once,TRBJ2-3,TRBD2,TGTGCTAGTGGTTTGGGACTAGCGGGAGAACAAGATACGCAGTATTTT,CASGLGLAGEQDTQYF
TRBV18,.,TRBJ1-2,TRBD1,TGTGCCAGCTCGCCCGGGACAGGGGGAAGAGAGGGCTACACCTTC,CASSPGTGGREGYTF
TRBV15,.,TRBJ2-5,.,TGTGCCACCAGCAGAGATCTCGAAGAGACCCAGTACTTC,CATSRDLEETQYF
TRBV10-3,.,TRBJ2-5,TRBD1,TGTGCCATCCGGGCCCACAGGGGCGCCGAGACCCAGTACTTC,CAIRAHRGAETQYF
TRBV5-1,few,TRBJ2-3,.,TGCGCCAGCAGCTCCCTCCGGGCAGATACGCAGTATTTT,CASSSLRADTQYF